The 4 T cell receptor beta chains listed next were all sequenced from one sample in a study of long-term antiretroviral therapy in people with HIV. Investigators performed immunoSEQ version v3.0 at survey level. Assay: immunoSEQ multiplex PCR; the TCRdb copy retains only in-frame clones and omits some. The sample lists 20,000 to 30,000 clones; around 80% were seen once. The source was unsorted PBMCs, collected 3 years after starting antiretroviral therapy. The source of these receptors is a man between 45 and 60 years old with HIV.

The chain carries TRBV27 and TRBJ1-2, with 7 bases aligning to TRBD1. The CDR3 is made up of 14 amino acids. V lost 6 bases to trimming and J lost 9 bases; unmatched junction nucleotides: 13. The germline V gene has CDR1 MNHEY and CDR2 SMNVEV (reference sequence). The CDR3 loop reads CASRRDRPTKSYTF. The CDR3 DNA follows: TGTGCCAGCAGAAGGGACAGACCAACTAAGAGCTACACCTTC.

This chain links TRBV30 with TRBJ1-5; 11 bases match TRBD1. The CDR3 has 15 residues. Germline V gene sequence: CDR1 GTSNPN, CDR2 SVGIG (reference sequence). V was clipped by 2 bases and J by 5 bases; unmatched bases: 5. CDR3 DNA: TGTGCCTGGAGTCCACCGGGACAGGGGGATCAGCCCCAGCATTTT. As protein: CAWSPPGQGDQPQHF.

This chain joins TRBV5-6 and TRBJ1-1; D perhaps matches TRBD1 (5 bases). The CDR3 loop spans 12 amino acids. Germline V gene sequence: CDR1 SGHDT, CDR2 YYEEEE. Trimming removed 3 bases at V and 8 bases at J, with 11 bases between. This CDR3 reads CASSSGPYEAFF. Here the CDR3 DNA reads TGTGCCAGCAGCTCGGGACCCTACGAAGCTTTCTTT.

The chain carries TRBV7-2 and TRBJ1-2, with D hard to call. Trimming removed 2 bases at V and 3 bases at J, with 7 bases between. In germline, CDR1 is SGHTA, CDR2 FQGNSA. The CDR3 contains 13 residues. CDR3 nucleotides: TGTGCCAGCAGCTTAAGGTCCTACTATGGCTACACCTTC. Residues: CASSLRSYYGYTF. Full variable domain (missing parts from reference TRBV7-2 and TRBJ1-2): GAGVSQSPSNKVTEKGKDVELRCDPISGHTALYWYRQSLGQGLEFLIYFQGNSAPDKSGLPSDRFSAERTGGSVSTLTIQRTQQEDSAVYLCASSLRSYYGYTFGSGTRLTVV.